These 31 T cell receptor beta chains originate from one sample sequenced in a study of early T cells in non-severe SARS-CoV-2 infection. TCRdb re-analysed the 5' RACE reads in MiXCR, keeping a single row per CDR3 protein. The profile shows 60,000 or so distinct CDR3 sequences, approximately 12% of them singletons. Sequencing input: whole blood. The origin of the receptors is an adult who was a healthcare worker with PCR-confirmed SARS-CoV-2 infection or an uninfected control (not recorded which).

This chain links TRBV6-6 with TRBJ1-6, with TRBD1 matching 12 bases. The junction had 7 bases not matched to a gene; V was cut back by 6 bases and J by 7 bases. CDR1 is MNHNY and CDR2 is SVGAGI in the germline V gene (reference sequence). This CDR3 is built from 16 residues. CDR3 nucleotide sequence: TGTGCCAGCAGCAGGGACAGGGGGCGAGTGAATTCACCCCTCCACTTT. As protein: CASSRDRGRVNSPLHF.

The chain uses TRBV2 and TRBJ2-3; a possible D gene is TRBD2 (5 bases). V was shortened by 4 bases and J by 7 bases, with 12 bases between the two germline ends. This CDR3 spans 13 amino acids. Germline V CDR1 and CDR2: SNHLY, FYNNEI. CDR3 sequence reads: CASSVLAEYTQYF. The CDR3 DNA reads as TGTGCCAGCAGTGTTCTAGCTGAGTATACGCAGTATTTT.

The V call is TRBV10-1, the J call TRBJ2-1, with TRBD1 as a possible D gene (6 bases). The germline V gene has CDR1 WNHNN and CDR2 SYGVQD (reference sequence). The CDR3 contains 18 residues. V lost 5 bases and J 7 bases, leaving 27 bases between the germline ends. The CDR3 here is CASSIGRGAWGQQNEQFF. Written as DNA, the CDR3 is TGCGCCAGCAGTATTGGAAGGGGCGCATGGGGGCAACAAAATGAGCAGTTCTTC.

This clonotype was detected ten times or more. The CDR3, as DNA: TGTGCCAGCAGCCTGTGGGGCAATCAGCCCCAGCATTTT. This translates into CASSLWGNQPQHF. V usage is TRBV3-1 and J usage is TRBJ1-5; D unclear. V was shortened by 4 bases and J by 2 bases, with 6 bases between the two germline ends. The CDR3 is 13 amino acids. Per the germline V gene, CDR1 is LGHDT and CDR2 is YNNKEL (reference sequence).

The V gene is TRBV7-6, the J gene TRBJ2-2; the D is unclear. Trimming cost V 5 bases and J 4 bases, with 8 bases left between them. Germline V CDR1 and CDR2: SGHVS, FNYEAQ. The CDR3 length is 13 residues. CDR3 in DNA: TGTGCCAGCAGCCAACAGATCACCGGGGAGCTGTTTTTT. Its protein is CASSQQITGELFF.

The genes are TRBV30 and TRBJ1-2, with D hard to call. The CDR3 runs to 15 residues. V was clipped by 0 bases and J by 2 bases, with 13 bases between them. Germline CDR1 is GTSNPN and CDR2 is SVGIG (reference sequence). The DNA of the CDR3 is TGTGCCTGGAGTGTAGCGTTGAAAGGGAACTATGGCTACACCTTC. Translation gives CAWSVALKGNYGYTF.

This clonotype was recorded many times. V is TRBV2 and J is TRBJ2-2, with 8 bases matching TRBD1. V lost 6 bases to trimming and J lost 0 bases; unmatched junction nucleotides: 0. CDR1 and CDR2 from the germline V gene are SNHLY and FYNNEI. There are 14 residues in the CDR3. The CDR3 coding sequence is TGTGCCAGCAGGGGACAGGCGAACACCGGGGAGCTGTTTTTT. This sequence encodes CASRGQANTGELFF.

The chain employs TRBV7-6 and TRBJ1-6, with a possible D match to TRBD1 (6 bases). V lost 5 bases and J 14 bases, leaving 19 bases between the germline ends. The CDR3 is made up of 14 amino acids. The germline gives CDR1 SGHVS, CDR2 FNYEAQ. The CDR3: CASSDGQWEWALHF. The CDR3, as DNA: TGTGCCAGCAGCGACGGACAGTGGGAGTGGGCCCTCCACTTT.

This clonotype was counted at least ten times. The V and J genes are TRBV5-5 and TRBJ2-3, with D possibly TRBD2 on 6 matching bases. Germline lookup yields CDR1 SGHKS and CDR2 YYEKEE (reference sequence). The CDR3 has 14 residues. Trimming left V 4 bases short and J 5 bases short, with 14 bases between. CDR3 residues: CASSNGGTGDTQYF. The CDR3 DNA reads TGTGCCAGCAGCAATGGCGGGACCGGAGATACGCAGTATTTT.

This clonotype was seen at least ten times. The CDR3 sequence is CASSPLVDTQYF. The CDR3 DNA sequence: TGTGCCAGCAGCCCTCTTGTGGATACGCAGTATTTT. The rearrangement links TRBV7-8 to TRBJ2-3; D is unclear. Germline CDR1 SGHVS, CDR2 FQNEAQ. This CDR3 region has 12 residues. The germline V and J ends were trimmed by 5 bases and 6 bases, with 9 bases remaining between them.

The chain links TRBV20-1 to TRBJ2-7; 7 bases map to TRBD2. Trimming took 5 bases from V and 4 from J; bases not matched to a gene: 11. The CDR3 loop spans 14 amino acids. CDR1 is DFQATT, CDR2 SNEGSKA, per germline (reference sequence). The CDR3 reads CSAPHPSSGYEQYF. As DNA, the CDR3 is TGCAGTGCTCCCCATCCGAGTAGCGGGTACGAGCAGTACTTC.

This clonotype appeared a few times. This chain connects TRBV6-2 or TRBV6-3 to TRBJ2-7; possible D gene TRBD1, 6 bases. Germline CDR1 reads MNHEY; CDR2 reads SVGEGT. The germline V and J ends were trimmed by 4 bases and 1 base, with 8 bases remaining between them. This CDR3 region has 13 residues. The CDR3 loop is CASSSGQSYEQYF. CDR3 nucleotides: TGTGCCAGCAGTTCCGGACAGTCCTACGAGCAGTACTTC.

In its sample, this clonotype was seen many times. The rearrangement uses TRBV20-1 and TRBJ2-6; no firm D call. The V end lost 7 bases, the J end lost 2 bases, and 15 bases lay between the germline ends. Germline CDR1 DFQATT, CDR2 SNEGSKA (reference sequence). This CDR3 has 15 amino acids. The CDR3 bases are TGCAGTGTGGTTAAGGCCCCCCCTGGGGCCAACGTCCTGACTTTC. It yields the protein CSVVKAPPGANVLTF.

The sample holds many counts of this clonotype. The rearrangement joins TRBV5-4 to TRBJ1-1, with 7 nucleotides matching TRBD1. J gave up 6 bases and V 2 bases, and 4 bases lay outside the gene matches. This CDR3 comprises 13 residues. Germline values: CDR1 SGHNT, CDR2 YYREEE (reference sequence). The CDR3 DNA reads TGTGCCAGCAGCTTATCCAGGGGGTCTGAAGCTTTCTTT. Its protein is CASSLSRGSEAFF.

The chain has TRBV11-2 and TRBJ2-1; no definite D call. This CDR3 contains 15 residues. Trimming took 0 bases from V and 2 from J, leaving 8 bases between them. Per germline, CDR1 SGHAT and CDR2 FQNNGV. This chain's CDR3 is CASSLEGMAYNEQFF. The CDR3 nucleotides are TGTGCCAGCAGCTTAGAAGGTATGGCCTACAATGAGCAGTTCTTC.

This sequence joins TRBV7-8 and TRBJ2-6; possibly TRBD1 or TRBD2 for D (5 bases each). Trimming removed 5 bases at V and 0 bases at J, with 8 bases between. CDR1 SGHVS and CDR2 FQNEAQ come from the germline V gene. The CDR3 has 15 amino acids. The CDR3 protein is CASSPGTSGANVLTF. The CDR3, as DNA: TGTGCCAGCAGCCCCGGGACCTCTGGGGCCAACGTCCTGACTTTC. Drawing the rest from reference TRBV7-8 and TRBJ2-6, the complete variable domain is GAGVSQSPRYKVAKRGQDVALRCDPISGHVSLFWYQQALGQGPEFLTYFQNEAQLDKSGLPSDRFFAERPEGSVSTLKIQRTQQEDSAVYLCASSPGTSGANVLTFGAGSRLTVL.

This sequence joins TRBV5-5 and TRBJ2-1, with a possible D match to TRBD1 (6 bases). The V gene's germline CDR1 is SGHKS and CDR2 YYEKEE (reference sequence). Trimming cost V 1 base and J 0 bases, with 11 bases left between them. This CDR3 region has 16 residues. As DNA, the CDR3 is TGTGCCAGCAGCTTGACGTCCAGGGGCTCCTACAATGAGCAGTTCTTC. Encoded protein: CASSLTSRGSYNEQFF.

At least ten counts were recorded for this clonotype. CDR3 sequence: CASSSLESGNTIYF. The CDR3 DNA reads as TGTGCCAGCAGCTCCTTGGAGTCTGGAAACACCATATATTTT. The V gene is TRBV11-2, the J gene TRBJ1-3, with unresolved D. Trimming cost V 4 bases and J 1 base, with 8 bases left between them. The V gene's germline CDR1 is SGHAT and CDR2 FQNNGV. This CDR3 region has 14 residues.

The sample holds many counts of this clonotype. The chain uses TRBV29-1 and TRBJ2-7, with D perhaps matching TRBD2 (5 bases). Germline V gene sequence: CDR1 SQVTM, CDR2 ANQGSEA. Trimming took off 7 bases at V and 3 bases at J, with 13 bases between the two ends. This CDR3 has 12 residues. The CDR3 region is CSAGGLDYEQYF. In DNA, the CDR3 is TGCAGCGCCGGCGGACTGGACTACGAGCAGTACTTC.

This chain links TRBV29-1 with TRBJ1-1; weak D call: TRBD1 (6 bases). The CDR3 contains 15 residues. V was clipped by 5 bases and J by 2 bases, with 18 bases between them. Germline values: CDR1 SQVTM, CDR2 ANQGSEA. CDR3 in DNA: TGCAGCGTTCGCCAACGAAGGACAGCCAACACTGAAGCTTTCTTT. Translation: CSVRQRRTANTEAFF. The full variable domain, in which reference TRBV29-1 and TRBJ1-1 provide the parts outside the CDR3, is SAVISQKPSRDICQRGTSLTIQCQVDSQVTMMFWYRQQPGQSLTLIATANQGSEATYESGFVIDKFPISRPNLTFSTLTVSNMSPEDSSIYLCSVRQRRTANTEAFFGQGTRLTVV.

The chain is built from TRBV28 and TRBJ2-1, with 8 positions matching TRBD1. The CDR3 has 15 amino acids. The V segment lost 7 bases and the J segment 4 bases; nucleotides outside the gene matches: 9. Germline assignment: CDR1 MDHEN and CDR2 SYDVKM. CDR3 bases: TGTGCCAGCACGGGGTCAGGGGGCGGTTACAATGAGCAGTTCTTC. This translates into CASTGSGGGYNEQFF.

CDR3 in DNA: TGCAGCGTTGACAGCGGACAGGGGATTTTCGATGAGCAGTTCTTC. Its translation is CSVDSGQGIFDEQFF. The chain combines TRBV29-1 with TRBJ2-1, with 9 nucleotides matching TRBD1. This CDR3 has 15 residues. The V segment lost 3 bases and the J segment 8 bases; nucleotides outside the gene matches: 11. Germline V gene data show CDR1 as SQVTM and CDR2 as ANQGSEA.

The V gene is TRBV6-5, the J gene TRBJ2-2; 7 nucleotides match TRBD1. V was clipped by 6 bases and J by 1 base; unmatched bases: 2. The CDR3 consists of 14 residues. Germline-derived CDR1 and CDR2 are MNHEY and SVGAGI. Here the CDR3 reads CASRGQLNTGELFF. As DNA, the CDR3 is TGTGCCAGCAGGGGACAGTTGAACACCGGGGAGCTGTTTTTT.

This clonotype occurred many times. The chain recombines TRBV7-3 with TRBJ2-5, with D maybe TRBD2 (6 bases). Per the germline V gene, CDR1 is SGHTA and CDR2 is FQGTGA. Trimming stripped 5 bases from V and 2 bases from J, with 12 bases between. This CDR3 has 14 residues. Here the CDR3 reads CASSPVGRQETQYF. Here the CDR3 DNA reads TGTGCCAGCAGCCCGGTGGGGAGGCAAGAGACCCAGTACTTC.

This clonotype was seen ten or more times. The chain couples TRBV20-1 to TRBJ1-2, with a possible D match to TRBD1 (6 bases). The CDR3 is made up of 14 amino acids. CDR1 DFQATT and CDR2 SNEGSKA come from the germline V gene (reference sequence). Trimming stripped 6 bases from V and 13 bases from J, with 27 bases between. The CDR3 region is CSARGPTAQFTRTF. CDR3 DNA: TGCAGTGCCAGGGGTCCGACAGCCCAATTTACTCGCACCTTC.

This clonotype was found a few times. V and J are TRBV7-2 and TRBJ2-1, with D unclear. Deletions cut 5 bases from V and 0 bases from J, with 11 bases between. Germline CDR1 reads SGHTA; CDR2 reads FQGNSA. The CDR3 extends over 15 amino acids. In DNA form, the CDR3 reads TGTGCCAGCAGCCCTAACTCATACTCCTACAATGAGCAGTTCTTC. Translated, it gives CASSPNSYSYNEQFF.

This clonotype appeared many times. The J gene is TRBJ2-3, the V gene TRBV30, with D tentatively TRBD2 (6 bases). The CDR3 length is 14 residues. CDR1 and CDR2 (germline): GTSNPN, SVGIG (reference sequence). Trimming removed 8 bases from V and 4 bases from J, with 19 bases in between. CDR3 DNA sequence: TGTGCCAGCTCGCCTGGGGGGTTGGCAGATACGCAGTATTTT. It is translated as CASSPGGLADTQYF.

Ten or more counts support this clonotype. The V gene is TRBV7-2, the J gene TRBJ1-5, with D uncertain. Germline-derived CDR1 and CDR2 are SGHTA and FQGNSA. The V gene lost 5 bases and the J gene lost 6 bases, with 17 bases spanning the gap. CDR3 length: 15 amino acids. CDR3 bases: TGTGCCAGCAGCCGTTTAGCGGGCGCCGGTCAGCCCCAGCATTTT. Its translation is CASSRLAGAGQPQHF.

In this sample, this clonotype turned up many times. The chain links TRBV29-1 to TRBJ2-7; the D is unclear. The CDR3 spans 12 residues. V lost 4 bases to trimming and J lost 2 bases, with 9 bases between them. CDR1 is SQVTM and CDR2 is ANQGSEA in the germline V gene. CDR3 amino acids: CSVVVETYEQYF. Written as DNA, the CDR3 is TGCAGCGTTGTTGTGGAGACCTACGAGCAGTACTTC.

This clonotype showed up many times. J is TRBJ1-1 and V is TRBV4-3, with D perhaps matching TRBD1 (6 bases). CDR1 and CDR2 (germline): LGHNA, YSLEER. V shed 3 bases and J shed 6 bases, with 17 bases lying between them. The CDR3 is made up of 15 amino acids. The chain's CDR3 is CASSQLLQGGAEAFF. CDR3 nucleotide sequence: TGCGCCAGCAGCCAGCTCCTACAGGGTGGAGCTGAAGCTTTCTTT.

V gene TRBV6-1 combines with J gene TRBJ2-7, with D uncertain. The ends were cut back, 3 bases at V and 4 bases at J, with 4 bases in the middle. This CDR3 contains 11 residues. Germline-derived CDR1 and CDR2 are MNHNS and SASEGT. CDR3 region: CASSDRYEQYF. CDR3 in DNA: TGTGCCAGCAGTGACAGGTACGAGCAGTACTTC.